The T cell receptor beta chain under discussion was sequenced for a study of T cell repertoires in cytomegalovirus infection. As for the study in general: Public signatures in TCR beta pointed to CMV infection and matching HLA type.

This CDR3 is 12 amino acids long. From germline, CDR1 is MDHEN and CDR2 SYDVKM. V dropped 5 bases and J dropped 8 bases, with 12 bases sitting between them. Whole-study findings and limits: The cumulative frequency of public TCR beta families distinguished individuals who carried CMV together with the relevant HLA. Within the response measured ex vivo, HLA-C-restricted CMV-specific TCR beta clonotypes were dominant.

Via MiXCR, TCRdb re-called the reads, giving one row per CDR3 protein. Among some 500,000 distinct CDR3 sequences, almost 40% were seen once, and the ten largest hold 48%. As to this clonotype: The antigen is unknown.

The origin of this receptor is a human donor in good health (CMV status not recorded). Some clones in this sample may be carry-over from other donors' samples. The chain joins TRBV28 to TRBJ1-1; D is undetermined. This material consisted of cultured PBMCs, taken from culture after CMV antigen stimulation. CDR3 protein: CASSRSPGEAFF. The DNA for the CDR3 is TGTGCCAGCAGTCGGAGCCCGGGGGAAGCTTTCTTT.